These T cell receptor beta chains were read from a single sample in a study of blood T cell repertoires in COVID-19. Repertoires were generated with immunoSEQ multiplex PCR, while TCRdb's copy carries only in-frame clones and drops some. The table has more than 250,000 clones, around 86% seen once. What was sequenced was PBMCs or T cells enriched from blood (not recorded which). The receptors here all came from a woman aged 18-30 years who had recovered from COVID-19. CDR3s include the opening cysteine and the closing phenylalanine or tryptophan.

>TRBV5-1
CASSLGDRGLGANVLTF
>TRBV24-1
CATSDPGLSGEGYTF
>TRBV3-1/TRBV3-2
CASSPKTGSYNEQFF
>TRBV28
CASIPGGTSGPNEQFF
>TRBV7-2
CASSRTRESPLAFF
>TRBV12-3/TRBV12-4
CASSMRENQPQHF
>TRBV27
CASSPGTHSSYEQYF
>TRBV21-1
CASSRPSGRASEQYF
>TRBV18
CASGGLTDTQYF
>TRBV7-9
CASSFTDRVYGYTF
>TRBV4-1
CASSQWPENTGELFF
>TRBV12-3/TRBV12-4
CASIRTGNTEAFF
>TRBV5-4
CASSLHGAEEKLFF
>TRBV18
CASSPVPGQGPGYTF
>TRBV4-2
CASSQDGGVLNQPQHF
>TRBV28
CASKLTGAKNIQYF
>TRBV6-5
CASSSPTARAYEQYF
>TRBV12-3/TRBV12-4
CASSLAQGYTQYF